Listed here are 4 T cell receptor beta chains from one sample, sequenced in a study of low-dose radiotherapy and immunotherapy resistance in tumors. The time point was: after trial treatment. Treatment described: LDRT plus nivolumab, ipilimumab, low-dose cyclophosphamide and aspirin (RACIN trial). TRAV and TRBV primers primed cDNA for both TCRalpha and TCRbeta. Both a constant-region primer and a V-primer adapter served to amplify TCRs across roughly 20 PCR cycles. TCRdb fed the reads into MiXCR, producing one record per CDR3 protein. The sample lists 95,000 to 100,000 distinct CDR3 sequences; around 20% were seen once. Sequencing was performed on PBMCs, taken after low-dose radiotherapy plus immunotherapy. These receptors all stem from a male donor with prostate cancer.

This clonotype was seen repeatedly, ten times or more. The genes are TRBV10-1 and TRBJ2-7; TRBD1 is a possible D gene (5 bases). The CDR3 consists of 14 residues. V lost 2 bases to trimming and J lost 2 bases, with 10 bases between them. Germline V gives CDR1 WNHNN, CDR2 SYGVQD (reference sequence). The CDR3 sequence is CASSEGARPYEQYF. The DNA for the CDR3 is TGCGCCAGCAGTGAGGGGGCCAGACCCTACGAGCAGTACTTC.

This clonotype was counted only a few times. The chain couples TRBV5-1 to TRBJ2-3; 16 bases match TRBD2. Germline values: CDR1 SGHRS, CDR2 YFSETQ. Trimming took 2 bases from V and 0 from J; bases not matched to a gene: 6. The CDR3 is 19 residues long. CDR3 sequence: CASSFRGLAGGTSTDTQYF. The CDR3, as DNA: TGCGCCAGCAGCTTCCGGGGACTAGCGGGGGGGACTAGCACAGATACGCAGTATTTT.

This clonotype has ten or more counts. V is TRBV4-1 and J is TRBJ2-5; 10 bases are a match to TRBD2. Germline CDR1 is MGHRA and CDR2 is YSYEKL. The CDR3 extends over 16 amino acids. V dropped 2 bases and J dropped 7; count of bases not matched to a gene: 10. CDR3 amino acids: CASSQLLAGAKGTQYF. CDR3 coding DNA: TGCGCCAGCAGCCAACTTCTAGCGGGGGCCAAGGGGACCCAGTACTTC.

This clonotype was seen ten or more times. V usage is TRBV10-2 and J usage is TRBJ2-7; tentatively, D is TRBD1 (6 bases). The length of the CDR3 is 13 residues. Germline V gives CDR1 WSHSY, CDR2 SAAADI. The V and J ends lost 8 bases and 0 bases respectively, with 11 bases between them. As DNA, the CDR3 is TGCGCCAGCGAGGGGGAGACCTCCTACGAGCAGTACTTC. Amino acid sequence: CASEGETSYEQYF.